This T cell receptor beta chain was obtained from a study of technical replicates of blood from a handful of donors. Germline V gives CDR1 SQVTM, CDR2 ANQGSEA. V gave up 6 bases and J gave up 4 bases; unmatched junction bases: 7. The CDR3 is made up of 13 amino acids. Profiled with immunoSEQ multiplex PCR; TCRdb holds only in-frame clones, not every one. The repertoire holds tens of thousands of clones, about 88% seen once, with 0.35% to 0.45% in the top ten. Sequencing was carried out using T cells isolated from PBMCs. The clonotype comes from a human donor in good health. J is TRBJ2-3 and V is TRBV29-1, with 7 bases matching TRBD1. CDR3 DNA sequence: TGCAGCGTAGGAACCACAGGGGCAGATACGCAGTATTTT. Protein: CSVGTTGADTQYF.